The 29 T cell receptor beta chains listed next were all sequenced from one sample in a study of CD8 T cells in ankylosing spondylitis. These receptors have no identified antigens. TCRdb passed the 5' RACE reads through MiXCR, listing each CDR3 protein once. Found here are over 400,000 distinct CDR3 sequences, 25% to 30% of them singletons; the top ten hold roughly 0.9%. General study results and limits: One TCR beta motif, made up of roughly 8 highly homologous variants, appeared characteristic of ankylosing spondylitis blood.

Sample: blood, either unsorted or a sorted T cell fraction (not recorded which). The receptors derive from a male donor with ankylosing spondylitis.

The chain uses TRBV5-1 and TRBJ2-5; 10 bases align to TRBD2. CDR3 size: 15 residues. Germline V gene data show CDR1 as SGHRS and CDR2 as YFSETQ. V lost 2 bases to trimming and J lost 1 base; unmatched junction nucleotides: 2. CDR3 in DNA: TGCGCCAGCAGCTTTCCTAGCGGGGGCCAAGAGACCCAGTACTTC. This codes for CASSFPSGGQETQYF. Full variable domain (rest looked up from reference TRBV5-1 and TRBJ2-5): KAGVTQTPRYLIKTRGQQVTLSCSPISGHRSVSWYQQTPGQGLQFLFEYFSETQRNKGNFPGRFSGRQFSNSRSEMNVSTLELGDSALYLCASSFPSGGQETQYFGPGTRLLVL.

This clonotype was seen ten or more times. The chain links TRBV12-3 or TRBV12-4 to TRBJ2-1; TRBD2 might be the D (5 bases). The CDR3 totals 14 residues. The V end was cut by 7 bases, the J end by 4 bases, with 14 bases between. DNA of the CDR3: TGTGCCAGCACCAGGACTGGGCCTTACAATGAGCAGTTCTTC. Translation: CASTRTGPYNEQFF.

This chain uses TRBV9 with TRBJ2-3, with 14 bases matching TRBD2. Trimming at V came to 4 bases and at J to 4 bases, leaving 11 bases not matched to a gene. There are 18 residues in the CDR3. Per germline, CDR1 SGDLS and CDR2 YYNGEE. The CDR3 DNA reads as TGTGCCAGCAGCCTGGGGACTAGCGGGAGTAGGATATCAGATACGCAGTATTTT. This sequence encodes CASSLGTSGSRISDTQYF.

The chain employs TRBV15 and TRBJ2-1; 10 bases are a match to TRBD2. Trimming at V came to 1 base and at J to 3 bases, leaving 6 bases not matched to a gene. Germline CDR1 LNHNV, CDR2 YYDKDF (reference sequence). The CDR3 extends over 17 amino acids. In DNA form, the CDR3 reads TGTGCCACCAGCAGAGCTCAAGCGGGAGGGCTCTACAATGAGCAGTTCTTC. It encodes CATSRAQAGGLYNEQFF.

The J gene is TRBJ1-6, the V gene TRBV29-1; D remains unclear. This CDR3 has 13 amino acids. Trimming shortened V by 0 bases and J by 12 bases, and 12 bases separated the two germline ends. Germline CDR1 and CDR2: SQVTM and ANQGSEA. The CDR3 coding sequence is TGCAGCGTTGAAGATTCTGCCGGAGGACCCCTCCACTTT. It encodes CSVEDSAGGPLHF. The full variable domain, completed using reference TRBV29-1 and TRBJ1-6, is SAVISQKPSRDICQRGTSLTIQCQVDSQVTMMFWYRQQPGQSLTLIATANQGSEATYESGFVIDKFPISRPNLTFSTLTVSNMSPEDSSIYLCSVEDSAGGPLHFGNGTRLTVT.

The rearrangement uses TRBV18 and TRBJ1-1, with 8 bases that match TRBD1. The germline V gene has CDR1 KGHSH and CDR2 LQKENI. Germline trimming cut 3 bases from V and 5 bases from J; bases unmatched to any gene: 5. The CDR3 loop spans 14 amino acids. DNA of the CDR3: TGTGCCAGCTCACCGGGTAGACAGGGGACTGAAGCTTTCTTT. Translation gives CASSPGRQGTEAFF.

V is TRBV27 and J is TRBJ2-1; no reliable D call. The length of the CDR3 is 15 residues. Trimming left V 5 bases short and J 0 bases short, with 11 bases between. Germline assignment: CDR1 MNHEY and CDR2 SMNVEV (reference sequence). CDR3 DNA: TGTGCCAGCAGTCTCCGACTTAGCTCCTACAATGAGCAGTTCTTC. It codes for CASSLRLSSYNEQFF.

The J gene is TRBJ1-2, the V gene TRBV6-6; D unclear. Germline V gives CDR1 MNHNY, CDR2 SVGAGI (reference sequence). The germline V and J ends were trimmed by 3 bases and 5 bases, with 4 bases remaining between them. The CDR3 runs to 11 residues. CDR3 region: CASSYIYGYTF. The DNA of the CDR3 is TGTGCCAGCAGTTATATATATGGCTACACCTTC.

The chain employs TRBV7-7 and TRBJ2-5; D remains unclear. The V end was cut by 4 bases, the J end by 1 base, with 16 bases between. CDR3 length: 16 residues. Germline lookup yields CDR1 SSHAT and CDR2 FNYEAQ (reference sequence). In DNA form, the CDR3 reads TGTGCCAGCAGCTCCGGCTACCAAGGGATCCAAGAGACCCAGTACTTC. Translation: CASSSGYQGIQETQYF. Using reference TRBV7-7 and TRBJ2-5 for the parts outside the CDR3, the full variable domain is GAGVSQSPRYKVTKRGQDVTLRCDPISSHATLYWYQQALGQGPEFLTYFNYEAQPDKSGLPSDRFSAERPEGSISTLTIQRTEQRDSAMYRCASSSGYQGIQETQYFGPGTRLLVL.

This clonotype appeared a few times. The chain carries TRBV21-1 and TRBJ2-7; TRBD1, as called in the table, went unchecked against the DNA. TRBV21-1 is designated a pseudogene. The CDR3 is 14 amino acids. The CDR3 DNA follows: TGTGCCAGCAGCAAGTCAGACAGGGTCTACGAGCAGTACGTC. Its protein product is CASSKSDRVYEQYV.

This clonotype was counted at least ten times. The chain carries TRBV11-2 and TRBJ2-5, with D perhaps given as TRBD1 or TRBD2 (5 bases each). V was cut by 4 bases and J by 1 base, with 10 bases left in between. The CDR3 spans 14 residues. Germline V gives CDR1 SGHAT, CDR2 FQNNGV. As DNA, the CDR3 is TGTGCCAGCAGCTACGCAGGGACCCAAGAGACCCAGTACTTC. It yields the protein CASSYAGTQETQYF.

This clonotype was counted between two and nine times. The V gene is TRBV5-1, the J gene TRBJ2-2, with 8 bases matching TRBD1. The CDR3 contains 16 residues. J lost 1 base, V lost 3 bases, and 5 bases had no gene match. The germline V gene has CDR1 SGHRS and CDR2 YFSETQ. CDR3 sequence reads: CASSSRGTGNTGELFF. Written as DNA, the CDR3 is TGCGCCAGCAGCTCAAGAGGGACAGGGAACACCGGGGAGCTGTTTTTT.

A few counts support this clonotype. This chain connects TRBV6-1 to TRBJ2-5; tentative D call: TRBD2 (7 bases). Germline assignment: CDR1 MNHNS and CDR2 SASEGT. The CDR3 totals 12 residues. Trimming pared 7 bases from V and 7 bases from J, leaving 13 bases between. CDR3 region: CASKEGGGTQYF. DNA of the CDR3: TGTGCCAGCAAGGAGGGAGGGGGGACCCAGTACTTC.

The V call is TRBV11-2, the J call TRBJ1-1; 9 nucleotides match TRBD1. The V segment lost 4 bases and the J segment 5 bases; nucleotides outside the gene matches: 5. The CDR3 totals 14 residues. The germline V gene encodes CDR1 SGHAT and CDR2 FQNNGV. The CDR3 DNA sequence: TGTGCCAGCAGCTCGGGGGACAGGGAGACTGAAGCTTTCTTT. This encodes CASSSGDRETEAFF.

There are a few counts of this clonotype. The chain uses TRBV11-2 and TRBJ2-1; weak D call: TRBD2 (5 bases). The CDR3 is 16 residues long. Trimming removed 4 bases from V and 1 base from J, with 14 bases in between. The germline V gene encodes CDR1 SGHAT and CDR2 FQNNGV. This CDR3 reads CASSSLGRVSYNEQFF. CDR3 sequence (DNA): TGTGCCAGCAGCTCCCTCGGGCGGGTGTCCTACAATGAGCAGTTCTTC.

This clonotype was seen a handful of times. V gene TRBV2 combines with J gene TRBJ2-5; D possibly corresponds to TRBD1 (5 bases). This CDR3 contains 13 residues. Trimming cost V 6 bases and J 4 bases, with 12 bases left between them. In germline, CDR1 is SNHLY, CDR2 FYNNEI. The CDR3 DNA sequence: TGTGCCAGCAGGAAGGAGCAGGGAGAGACCCAGTACTTC. It codes for CASRKEQGETQYF. The full variable domain, its missing parts supplied by reference TRBV2 and TRBJ2-5, is EPEVTQTPSHQVTQMGQEVILRCVPISNHLYFYWYRQILGQKVEFLVSFYNNEISEKSEIFDDQFSVERPDGSNFTLKIRSTKLEDSAMYFCASRKEQGETQYFGPGTRLLVL.

This clonotype has a handful of counts. This chain connects TRBV3-1 to TRBJ2-2; the match to TRBD2 covers 7 bases. This CDR3 has 15 residues. V shed 4 bases, J shed 2 bases, and the junction held 4 bases outside the gene matches. The V gene's germline CDR1 is LGHDT and CDR2 YNNKEL (reference sequence). The CDR3, as DNA: TGTGCCAGCAGCCCCACTAGCGTTAACACCGGGGAGCTGTTTTTT. This codes for CASSPTSVNTGELFF.

The chain is built from TRBV27 and TRBJ1-2, with D possibly TRBD1 on 5 matching bases. Trimming removed 5 bases from V and 5 bases from J, with 18 bases in between. CDR3 length: 15 residues. Looked up from germline, CDR1 is MNHEY and CDR2 is SMNVEV (reference sequence). The DNA for the CDR3 is TGTGCCAGCAGTCCGGGACTCTTTGGACTATATGGCTACACCTTC. Translated: CASSPGLFGLYGYTF.

For the CDR3, the DNA is TGTGCCAGCAGTTTCCAGGGGAGCAATCAGCCCCAGCATTTT. Its protein is CASSFQGSNQPQHF. The V and J genes are TRBV12-3 or TRBV12-4 and TRBJ1-5; TRBD1 might be the D (6 bases). The CDR3 has 14 amino acids. Trimming left V 3 bases short and J 1 base short, with 7 bases between.

This clonotype was picked up a small number of times. This chain uses TRBV15 with TRBJ1-5, with 9 bases matching TRBD1. The CDR3 extends over 16 amino acids. The germline CDR1 and CDR2 sequences are LNHNV and YYDKDF (reference sequence). After removal of 0 bases from V and 7 bases from J, the junction contained 7 bases not matched to a gene. CDR3 region: CATSRDPGQGSQPQHF. CDR3 DNA: TGTGCCACCAGCAGAGATCCCGGACAGGGGAGCCAGCCCCAGCATTTT.

This rearrangement joins TRBV12-3 or TRBV12-4 to TRBJ1-5; D remains unclear. V lost 6 bases to trimming and J lost 7 bases, with 16 bases between them. The CDR3 runs 14 residues. CDR3 DNA: TGTGCCAGCAGCCCGACCGCCTTGGGACAGCCCCAGCATTTT. Encoded protein: CASSPTALGQPQHF.

This chain connects TRBV7-9 to TRBJ2-5; D is undetermined. CDR1 and CDR2 from the germline V gene are SEHNR and FQNEAQ (reference sequence). The CDR3 spans 14 residues. V lost 4 bases, J lost 0 bases, and 9 bases lay in between. The CDR3 spells CASSSYTYQETQYF. The CDR3 DNA reads TGTGCCAGCAGCTCTTACACGTACCAAGAGACCCAGTACTTC.

A word on this clonotype: An end of the junction differs from the germline gene, which may be a read error. This rearrangement joins TRBV27 to TRBJ2-1, with TRBD2 matching 8 bases. The CDR3 has 14 amino acids. CDR1 and CDR2 (germline): MNHEY, SMNVEV (reference sequence). The CDR3 nucleotides read TGTGCCAGCCTGAAAGGACCGAGGACTAGCAGTGCGATCTTC. Translated, it gives CASLKGPRTSSAIF.

This clonotype occurred a few times. The chain has TRBV5-1 and TRBJ2-3, with 7 bases lining up with TRBD1. Losses at the gene ends were 0 bases for V and 1 base for J; bases not matched to a gene: 8. The V gene's germline CDR1 is SGHRS and CDR2 YFSETQ. This CDR3 is built from 17 residues. The CDR3 DNA reads TGCGCCAGCAGCTTGGGACGGGACAGCGGTGGCACAGATACGCAGTATTTT. It codes for CASSLGRDSGGTDTQYF.

The CDR3, as DNA: TGTGCCAGCAGGCTCGGTAGCAATCAGCCCCAGCATTTT. Residues: CASRLGSNQPQHF. The chain recombines TRBV6-1 with TRBJ1-5; D is uncertain. Germline loops: CDR1 MNHNS, CDR2 SASEGT. The V and J ends lost 6 bases and 0 bases respectively, with 6 bases between them. This CDR3 contains 13 residues.

The genes are TRBV3-1 and TRBJ2-7, with D possibly matching TRBD1 (6 bases). Germline V lookup: CDR1 LGHDT, CDR2 YNNKEL (reference sequence). The CDR3 is 15 amino acids. V lost 2 bases and J lost 3, with 14 bases in between. The CDR3 DNA follows: TGTGCCAGCAGCCAAAGGGGGTCTTTCATCTACGAGCAGTACTTC. This translates into CASSQRGSFIYEQYF.

J is TRBJ1-2 and V is TRBV5-1; 9 nucleotides line up with TRBD1. Germline loops: CDR1 SGHRS, CDR2 YFSETQ. CDR3 length equals 14 residues. The junction had 7 bases not matched to a gene; V was cut back by 4 bases and J by 6 bases. The DNA of the CDR3 is TGCGCCAGCAGCACCCGGACAGGGGAAGATGGCTACACCTTC. The encoded protein is CASSTRTGEDGYTF.

The J gene is TRBJ2-1, the V gene TRBV15; D not resolved. Trimming took off 0 bases at V and 3 bases at J, with 9 bases between the two ends. This CDR3 comprises 15 residues. The germline V gene encodes CDR1 LNHNV and CDR2 YYDKDF (reference sequence). CDR3: CATSRDRTYYNEQFF. In DNA form, the CDR3 reads TGTGCCACCAGCAGAGATAGAACCTACTACAATGAGCAGTTCTTC.

The V gene is TRBV6-1, the J gene TRBJ2-2; 7 positions match TRBD1. V lost 3 bases, J lost 0 bases, and 4 bases stayed unmatched. The CDR3 totals 16 residues. Germline CDR1 reads MNHNS; CDR2 reads SASEGT. The CDR3 loop reads CASSEPGQANTGELFF. The CDR3 DNA follows: TGTGCCAGCAGTGAGCCCGGACAGGCGAACACCGGGGAGCTGTTTTTT.